This T cell receptor (beta chain) appears in the sequencing data of a study of blood T cell repertoires in COVID-19. This CDR3 has 15 amino acids. V dropped 3 bases and J dropped 0 bases, with 8 bases sitting between them. From germline, CDR1 is SEHNR and CDR2 FQNEAQ (reference sequence). Data came from immunoSEQ multiplex PCR; TCRdb stores just in-frame clones and leaves some out. The sample consists of roughly 80,000 clones, 84% of them appearing once. The chain has TRBV7-9 and TRBJ2-2; no firm D call. The material sequenced was peripheral blood. This TCR was recovered from a human donor in a cohort sampled during active COVID-19. The CDR3 bases are TGTGCCAGCAGCTTTTTGTCTCCGAACACCGGGGAGCTGTTTTTT. Amino acids: CASSFLSPNTGELFF. The full variable domain, with the rest looked up from reference TRBV7-9 and TRBJ2-2, is DTGVSQNPRHKITKRGQNVTFRCDPISEHNRLYWYRQTLGQGPEFLTYFQNEAQLEKSRLLSDRFSAERPKGSFSTLEIQRTEQGDSAMYLCASSFLSPNTGELFFGEGSRLTVL.